The source of this T cell receptor beta chain is a study of regulatory and conventional T cells in RAG deficiency. V shed 6 bases, J shed 5 bases, and the junction held 5 bases outside the gene matches. CDR1 ENHRY and CDR2 SYGVKD come from the germline V gene. The CDR3 is 13 residues long. Profiling relied on immunoSEQ multiplex PCR, and the TCRdb table lists in-frame clones only, not all of them. This sample carries approximately 12,000 clones, roughly 93% of them seen once, and the ten largest clones take 1.1%. Conventional CD4+ T cells were sorted from blood as CD25-low CD127-high cells. These data also featured in a second study, about regulatory T cells. That source notes: The PCR used 52 TRBV and 13 TRBJ primers. In patients, unique TRB V-J pairs were restricted and V/J usage skewed, especially in Tregs.

Source material: CD4+ effector T cells sorted from blood. This clonotype originated in a human donor in good health. This chain links TRBV10-3 with TRBJ2-5; 8 bases fit TRBD2. CDR3 nucleotide sequence: TGTGCCATCAGCCCAGCGGGAGCGGAGACCCAGTACTTC. It yields the protein CAISPAGAETQYF.